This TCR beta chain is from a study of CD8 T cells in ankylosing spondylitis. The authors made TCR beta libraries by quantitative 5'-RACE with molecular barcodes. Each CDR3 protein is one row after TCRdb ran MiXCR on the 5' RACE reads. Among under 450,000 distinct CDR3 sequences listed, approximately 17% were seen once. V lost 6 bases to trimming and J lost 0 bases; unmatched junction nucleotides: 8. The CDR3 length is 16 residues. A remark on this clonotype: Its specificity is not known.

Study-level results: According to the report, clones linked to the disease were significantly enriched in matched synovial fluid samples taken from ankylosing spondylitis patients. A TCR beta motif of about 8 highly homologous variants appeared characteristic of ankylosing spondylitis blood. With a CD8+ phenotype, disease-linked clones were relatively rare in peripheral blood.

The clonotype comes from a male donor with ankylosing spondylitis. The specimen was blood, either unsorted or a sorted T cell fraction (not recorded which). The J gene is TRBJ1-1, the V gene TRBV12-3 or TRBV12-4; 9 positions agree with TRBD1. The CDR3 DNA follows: TGTGCCAGCAGCCTAGACAGGGGGGGAGTGAACACTGAAGCTTTCTTT. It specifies CASSLDRGGVNTEAFF.